This T cell receptor beta chain was sequenced in a study of shared clonotypes between healthy human individuals. Across the whole study: Donor composition was two women and a few men, aged 18 to 49. There were three CD4 naive, three CD4 memory, two CD8 naive and one CD8 memory plates per donor.

Trimming took 0 bases from V and 1 from J; bases not matched to a gene: 8. This CDR3 region has 17 residues. Germline V gene lookup returns CDR1 LGHNA and CDR2 YSLEER. Using immunoSEQ multiplex PCR, the repertoire was profiled, and TCRdb retains in-frame clones only, with some absent. This sample has some 1 million clones, with about 74% found just once. This clone was detected only a few times. The sequence derives from a man between 18 and 35 years old in good health. Sequences were obtained from memory CD4+ T cells sorted from blood. The subset: CD45RA-negative fraction. The gene calls are TRBV4-3 and TRBJ2-7, with 8 bases identical to TRBD2. The CDR3 here is CASSQDLTGTSSYEQYF. The CDR3 region has the DNA TGCGCCAGCAGCCAAGATCTTACCGGGACTAGTTCCTACGAGCAGTACTTC.